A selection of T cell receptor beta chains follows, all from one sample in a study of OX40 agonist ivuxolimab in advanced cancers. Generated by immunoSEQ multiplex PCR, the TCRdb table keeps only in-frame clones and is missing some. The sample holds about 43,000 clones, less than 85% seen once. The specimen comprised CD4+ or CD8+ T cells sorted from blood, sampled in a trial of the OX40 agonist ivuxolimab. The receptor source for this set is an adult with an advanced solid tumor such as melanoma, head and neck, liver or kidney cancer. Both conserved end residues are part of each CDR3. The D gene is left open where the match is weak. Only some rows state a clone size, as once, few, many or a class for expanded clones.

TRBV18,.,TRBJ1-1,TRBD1,CASSPGTGGNTEAFF
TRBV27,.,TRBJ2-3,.,CASKARGPSGDTQYF
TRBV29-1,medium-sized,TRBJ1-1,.,CSVRSGMNTEAFF
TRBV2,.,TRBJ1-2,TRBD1,CASTFTGQGARGYTF
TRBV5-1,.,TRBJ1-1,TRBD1,CASSAHAQGGVTPNTEAFF
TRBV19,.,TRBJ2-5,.,CASRVRAGEYQETQYF
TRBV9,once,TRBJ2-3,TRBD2,CASSAWTSGSGTDTQYF
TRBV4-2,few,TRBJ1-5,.,CASSQARNQPQHF
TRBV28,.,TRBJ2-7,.,CASSSTGKGEQYF
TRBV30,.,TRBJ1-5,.,CAWSVRSGGSVSNQPQHF
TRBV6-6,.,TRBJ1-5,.,CASSFESGRHQPQHF
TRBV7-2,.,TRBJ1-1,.,CASSATWQGYTEAFF
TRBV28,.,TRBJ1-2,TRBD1,CASSSRTGAYGYTF
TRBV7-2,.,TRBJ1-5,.,CASSMGRRLQPQHF
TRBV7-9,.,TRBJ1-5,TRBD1,CASSQQGGRDQPQHF
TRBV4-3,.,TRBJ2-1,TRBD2,CASSQDLGSGTYNEQFF
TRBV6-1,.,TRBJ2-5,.,CASTARITQYF
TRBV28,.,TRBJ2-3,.,CASSSALWGTDTQYF
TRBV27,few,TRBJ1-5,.,CASSLWGSQPQHF
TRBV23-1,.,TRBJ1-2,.,CASRGVYLYGYTF
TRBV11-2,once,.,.,CASSEINYEQYF
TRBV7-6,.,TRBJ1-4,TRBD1,CASSLNRGGGATNEKLFF
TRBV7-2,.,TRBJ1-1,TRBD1,CASRPDRGSTFF
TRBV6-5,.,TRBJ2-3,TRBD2,CASSISGASTDTQYF
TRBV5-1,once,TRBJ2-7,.,CASRTGTPAGEQYF
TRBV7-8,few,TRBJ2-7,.,CASSPTGNEQYF
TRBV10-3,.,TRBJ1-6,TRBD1,CATSRTGEDYNSPLHF
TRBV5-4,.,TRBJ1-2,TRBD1,CASSFRTGAVSGYTF
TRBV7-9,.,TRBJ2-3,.,CASSFGESFGRFTTDTQYF
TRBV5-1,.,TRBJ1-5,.,CASSLDGGGNQPQHF
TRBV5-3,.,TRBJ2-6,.,CARSLLQGTGANVLTF
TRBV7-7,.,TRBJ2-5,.,CASSPTGRSQETQYF
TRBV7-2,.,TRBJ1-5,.,CASSLERGLKPQHF
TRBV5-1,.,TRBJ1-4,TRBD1,CASSNRGDEKLFF
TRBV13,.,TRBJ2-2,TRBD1,CASSQRLKTGAAGELFF
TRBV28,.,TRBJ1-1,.,CASSSGGGAREAFF
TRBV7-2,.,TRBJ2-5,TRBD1,CASSLAAGGYQETQYF
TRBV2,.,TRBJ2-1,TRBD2,CASSGGAGGIYNEQFF
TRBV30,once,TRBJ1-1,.,CAWIGQGTEAFF
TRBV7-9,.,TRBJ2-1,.,CASSEEQFF
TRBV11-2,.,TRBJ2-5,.,CASSLGGTVKTQYF
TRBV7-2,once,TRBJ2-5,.,CASSYQETQYF
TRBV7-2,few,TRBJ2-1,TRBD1,CASSRRRGLGHEQFF
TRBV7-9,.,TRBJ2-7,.,CASSLGLSGGYEQYF
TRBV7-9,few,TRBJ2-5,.,CASSLNERQTQYF
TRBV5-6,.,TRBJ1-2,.,CASSPRGFVYTF
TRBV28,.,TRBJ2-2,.,CASSLPLRGAGELFF
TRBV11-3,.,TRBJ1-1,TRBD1,CASSARGQGNTEAFF
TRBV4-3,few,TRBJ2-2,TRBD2,CASSQRASGGINTGELFF
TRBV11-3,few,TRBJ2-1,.,CASSLLGENEQFF